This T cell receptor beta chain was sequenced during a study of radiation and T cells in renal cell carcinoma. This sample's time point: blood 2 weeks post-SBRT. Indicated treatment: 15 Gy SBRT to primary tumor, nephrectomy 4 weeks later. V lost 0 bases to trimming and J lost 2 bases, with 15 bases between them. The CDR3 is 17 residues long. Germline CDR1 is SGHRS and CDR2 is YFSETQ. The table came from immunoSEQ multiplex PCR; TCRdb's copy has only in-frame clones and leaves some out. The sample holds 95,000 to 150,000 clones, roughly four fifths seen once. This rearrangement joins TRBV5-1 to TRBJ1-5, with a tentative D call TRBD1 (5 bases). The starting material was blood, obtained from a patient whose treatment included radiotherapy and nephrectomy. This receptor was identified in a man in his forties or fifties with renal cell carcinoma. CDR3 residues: CASSLEWGGGGNQPQHF. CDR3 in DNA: TGCGCCAGCAGCTTGGAATGGGGCGGAGGCGGCAATCAGCCCCAGCATTTT.